This is a list of T cell receptor beta chains from one sample in a study of T cells after posttransplantation cyclophosphamide. Here immunoSEQ multiplex PCR was the method, and the copy in TCRdb shows in-frame clones only, minus some. The data show more than 30,000 clones, none appearing only once, with about 1.2% held by the ten largest. The sequenced material came from PBMCs. These receptors all stem from a girl between 10 and 17 years old in good health, CMV-negative, and a related stem cell transplant donor. Both conserved end residues are part of each CDR3. A D gene is named only where the DNA matches it firmly. Expanded clones get a size class; other rows say once, few or many, or leave the size out.

j_gene: TRBJ1-5; d_gene: NA; v_gene: TRBV2; abundance: many; CDR3nt: TGTGCCAGCAGTGAGTGGACAGATAATCAGCCCCAGCATTTT; CDR3aa: CASSEWTDNQPQHF
j_gene: TRBJ2-5; d_gene: TRBD1; v_gene: TRBV5-4; abundance: few; CDR3nt: TGTGCCAGCAGCAAGGGACAGGGAAGTCAAGAGACCCAGTACTTC; CDR3aa: CASSKGQGSQETQYF
j_gene: TRBJ2-3; d_gene: TRBD1; v_gene: TRBV5-1; abundance: few; CDR3nt: TGCGCCAGCAGGGAAGGGACAGGGCGCACAGATACGCAGTATTTT; CDR3aa: CASREGTGRTDTQYF
j_gene: TRBJ2-1; d_gene: TRBD2; v_gene: TRBV28; abundance: many; CDR3nt: TGTGCCAGCAGTCTTGGGACTAGCGGGGGGGCTGAGTTCTTC; CDR3aa: CASSLGTSGGAEFF
j_gene: TRBJ1-1; d_gene: NA; v_gene: TRBV7-9; abundance: few; CDR3nt: TGTGCCAGCAACCTTGCACCAGGGTACACTGAAGCTTTCTTT; CDR3aa: CASNLAPGYTEAFF
j_gene: TRBJ2-1; d_gene: TRBD2; v_gene: TRBV7-8; abundance: many; CDR3nt: TGTGCCAGCAGCTTAGGTGCGGGAGTACGGAATGAGCAGTTCTTC; CDR3aa: CASSLGAGVRNEQFF
j_gene: TRBJ1-2; d_gene: TRBD1; v_gene: TRBV7-9; abundance: many; CDR3nt: TGTGCCAGCAGTGTCGGACAGGGCTATGGCTACACCTTC; CDR3aa: CASSVGQGYGYTF
j_gene: TRBJ2-1; d_gene: TRBD2; v_gene: TRBV30; abundance: NA; CDR3nt: TGTGCCTGGGATCTAGCGGGAGCTTACAATGAGCAGTTCTTC; CDR3aa: CAWDLAGAYNEQFF
j_gene: TRBJ1-6; d_gene: NA; v_gene: TRBV30; abundance: many; CDR3nt: TGTGCCTGGAGTGTAAACAGTCAATCACCCCTCCACTTT; CDR3aa: CAWSVNSQSPLHF
j_gene: TRBJ1-4; d_gene: NA; v_gene: TRBV6-5; abundance: many; CDR3nt: TGTGCCAGCAGTAATAGTAGAAGCGAGGAAAAACTGTTTTTT; CDR3aa: CASSNSRSEEKLFF
j_gene: TRBJ2-2; d_gene: TRBD1; v_gene: TRBV11-3; abundance: many; CDR3nt: TGTGCCAGCAGCCTCGACAGGGGCCCCACCGGGGAGCTGTTTTTT; CDR3aa: CASSLDRGPTGELFF
j_gene: TRBJ1-4; d_gene: NA; v_gene: TRBV6-1; abundance: many; CDR3nt: TGTGCCAGCAATCTGGACAGAACTAATGAAAAACTGTTTTTT; CDR3aa: CASNLDRTNEKLFF
j_gene: TRBJ2-1; d_gene: TRBD1; v_gene: TRBV7-3; abundance: few; CDR3nt: TGTGCCAGCAGCTTAACAGGGGGCCTTGAGCAGTTCTTC; CDR3aa: CASSLTGGLEQFF
j_gene: TRBJ2-5; d_gene: NA; v_gene: TRBV9; abundance: NA; CDR3nt: TGTGCCAGCAGCGTAATGGACAGCGGTGGGACCCAGTACTTC; CDR3aa: CASSVMDSGGTQYF
j_gene: TRBJ1-2; d_gene: NA; v_gene: TRBV4-2; abundance: NA; CDR3nt: TGTGCCAGCAGCCAAGGGACCGGGGGCTATGGCTACACCTTC; CDR3aa: CASSQGTGGYGYTF
j_gene: TRBJ1-1; d_gene: NA; v_gene: TRBV28; abundance: many; CDR3nt: TGTGCCAGTTTTAAGGGGCTGAACACTGAAGCTTTCTTT; CDR3aa: CASFKGLNTEAFF
j_gene: TRBJ2-7; d_gene: NA; v_gene: TRBV7-9; abundance: many; CDR3nt: TGTGCCAGCAGCCCCCGGGACGGGAGCACCTACGAGCAGTACTTC; CDR3aa: CASSPRDGSTYEQYF
j_gene: TRBJ2-1; d_gene: TRBD2; v_gene: TRBV7-3; abundance: many; CDR3nt: TGTGCCAGCAGCCCCGATATAGCGGGAGGGCCCCCCTACAATGAGCAGTTCTTC; CDR3aa: CASSPDIAGGPPYNEQFF
j_gene: TRBJ2-3; d_gene: TRBD2; v_gene: TRBV5-1; abundance: few; CDR3nt: TGCGCCAGTAAAGCTTGGACTAGCGGGAGCACAGATACGCAGTATTTT; CDR3aa: CASKAWTSGSTDTQYF
j_gene: TRBJ2-1; d_gene: TRBD1; v_gene: TRBV7-9; abundance: many; CDR3nt: TGTGCCAGCAGCCTAGACAGGGCCGCCTACAATGAGCAGTTCTTC; CDR3aa: CASSLDRAAYNEQFF
j_gene: TRBJ1-2; d_gene: NA; v_gene: TRBV11-2; abundance: many; CDR3nt: TGTGCCAGCAACCTACAAGGGGCGGCTAACTATGGCTACACCTTC; CDR3aa: CASNLQGAANYGYTF
j_gene: TRBJ2-5; d_gene: TRBD2; v_gene: TRBV9; abundance: few; CDR3nt: TGTGCCAGCAGCGCTAGCGGGGGCGGGGAGACCCAGTACTTC; CDR3aa: CASSASGGGETQYF
j_gene: TRBJ2-3; d_gene: NA; v_gene: TRBV7-2; abundance: many; CDR3nt: TGTGCCAGCAGCTCGACTAGTAGCACAGATACGCAGTATTTT; CDR3aa: CASSSTSSTDTQYF
j_gene: TRBJ2-3; d_gene: TRBD2; v_gene: TRBV7-2; abundance: few; CDR3nt: TGTGCCAGCAGCCCCGGGGGGGCAGGCACAGATACGCAGTATTTT; CDR3aa: CASSPGGAGTDTQYF
j_gene: TRBJ2-1; d_gene: NA; v_gene: TRBV14; abundance: many; CDR3nt: TGTGCCAGCAGCCAAGTTATATCGGGAGACAATGAGCAGTTCTTC; CDR3aa: CASSQVISGDNEQFF
j_gene: TRBJ1-1; d_gene: NA; v_gene: TRBV29-1; abundance: many; CDR3nt: TGCAGCGTTCTCGGACAGATTGAAGCTTTCTTT; CDR3aa: CSVLGQIEAFF
j_gene: TRBJ2-7; d_gene: NA; v_gene: TRBV7-8; abundance: NA; CDR3nt: TGTGCCAGCAGCTCGAAGACAGAGTCCTACGAGCAGTACTTC; CDR3aa: CASSSKTESYEQYF
j_gene: TRBJ2-7; d_gene: NA; v_gene: TRBV27; abundance: many; CDR3nt: TGTGCCAGCAGTTTCGGGGGGCGTCGAACTACCTACGAGCAGTACTTC; CDR3aa: CASSFGGRRTTYEQYF
j_gene: TRBJ1-2; d_gene: NA; v_gene: TRBV28; abundance: many; CDR3nt: TGTGCCAGCAGGCTCCGTAGTTCTAACTATGGCTACACCTTC; CDR3aa: CASRLRSSNYGYTF
j_gene: TRBJ2-7; d_gene: NA; v_gene: TRBV5-4; abundance: many; CDR3nt: TGTGCCAGCAGCTCGTCGTTGGACATCTCCTACGAGCAGTACTTC; CDR3aa: CASSSSLDISYEQYF
j_gene: TRBJ2-1; d_gene: NA; v_gene: TRBV6-6; abundance: few; CDR3nt: TGTGCCAGCAGTTACTCGTCAGGGTACAATGAGCAGTTCTTC; CDR3aa: CASSYSSGYNEQFF
j_gene: TRBJ2-3; d_gene: TRBD1; v_gene: TRBV29-1; abundance: few; CDR3nt: TGCAGCCTATGGACAGGGGGCGTCGCAGATACGCAGTATTTT; CDR3aa: CSLWTGGVADTQYF
j_gene: TRBJ1-2; d_gene: TRBD1; v_gene: TRBV19; abundance: few; CDR3nt: TGTGCCAGTAGTAGAAGGACAGGGGAAGGAGAAGTTGGCTACACCTTC; CDR3aa: CASSRRTGEGEVGYTF
j_gene: TRBJ1-1; d_gene: NA; v_gene: TRBV11-3; abundance: many; CDR3nt: TGTGCCAGCAGCACTAGCGGGGAACCCACTGAAGCTTTCTTT; CDR3aa: CASSTSGEPTEAFF
j_gene: TRBJ2-4; d_gene: TRBD2; v_gene: TRBV9; abundance: many; CDR3nt: TGTGCCAGCAGCGTAGTAGCATCGGGGGGGTTGAACATTCAGTACTTC; CDR3aa: CASSVVASGGLNIQYF
j_gene: TRBJ2-1; d_gene: TRBD2; v_gene: TRBV6-5; abundance: few; CDR3nt: TGTGCCAGCAGTTCGGGACTAGCGGGGGGTAATGAGCAGTTCTTC; CDR3aa: CASSSGLAGGNEQFF
j_gene: TRBJ2-7; d_gene: TRBD1; v_gene: TRBV7-2; abundance: many; CDR3nt: TGTGCCAGCAGCTTAGTTATAGGGGGCCACGAGCAGTACTTC; CDR3aa: CASSLVIGGHEQYF
j_gene: TRBJ2-3; d_gene: TRBD2; v_gene: TRBV18; abundance: many; CDR3nt: TGTGCCAGCTCACCAAGGCTAGCGGGAGGGCCAGGGGGCACAGATACGCAGTATTTT; CDR3aa: CASSPRLAGGPGGTDTQYF
j_gene: TRBJ2-7; d_gene: TRBD2; v_gene: TRBV28; abundance: few; CDR3nt: TGTGCCAGCAGTTTAGGCCTGGCGGGGGTTATAGAGCAGTACTTC; CDR3aa: CASSLGLAGVIEQYF
j_gene: TRBJ1-2; d_gene: TRBD1; v_gene: TRBV28; abundance: many; CDR3nt: TGTGCCAGCCGAAAACCTCAACCGGGACAGGTTTATGGCTACACCTTC; CDR3aa: CASRKPQPGQVYGYTF
j_gene: TRBJ2-3; d_gene: NA; v_gene: TRBV10-1; abundance: many; CDR3nt: TGCGCCAGCAGTGAATCCCAAACTCAGGGGAGGGCAGATACGCAGTATTTT; CDR3aa: CASSESQTQGRADTQYF
j_gene: TRBJ2-1; d_gene: TRBD2; v_gene: TRBV28; abundance: NA; CDR3nt: TGTGCCAGCACCGAAACCGGGACTAGCGGGAGGCCGGGTTTCTTC; CDR3aa: CASTETGTSGRPGFF
j_gene: TRBJ2-3; d_gene: NA; v_gene: TRBV29-1; abundance: NA; CDR3nt: TGCAGCGCCGGAGTGGGGGCTTGGACAGATACGCAGTATTTT; CDR3aa: CSAGVGAWTDTQYF
j_gene: TRBJ1-1; d_gene: TRBD1; v_gene: TRBV28; abundance: few; CDR3nt: TGTGCCAGCCGTCCGACAGGGGGGGTAGCTTTCTTT; CDR3aa: CASRPTGGVAFF
j_gene: TRBJ2-7; d_gene: TRBD1; v_gene: TRBV11-1; abundance: few; CDR3nt: TGTGCCAGCAGGGGGGAACCGACAGGGCCCTACGAGCAGTACTTC; CDR3aa: CASRGEPTGPYEQYF
j_gene: TRBJ2-5; d_gene: TRBD2; v_gene: TRBV5-1; abundance: NA; CDR3nt: TGCGCCAGCAGCTTTACTAGCGGGAGTCGTGAGACCCAGTACTTC; CDR3aa: CASSFTSGSRETQYF
j_gene: TRBJ1-1; d_gene: TRBD1; v_gene: TRBV6-6; abundance: many; CDR3nt: TGTGCCACCACCGAACAGGGGAGCACTGAAGCTTTCTTT; CDR3aa: CATTEQGSTEAFF